Listed below are T cell receptor beta chains from one sample, sequenced in a study of blood T cell repertoires in COVID-19. TCRdb's copy holds only in-frame clones and misses some; the assay was immunoSEQ multiplex PCR. Among just over 150,000 clones listed, about 79% were seen once. The sample taken for sequencing was peripheral blood. These receptors originate from a woman aged 45-60 years with acute or convalescent COVID-19. CDR3s include the opening cysteine and the closing phenylalanine or tryptophan. The order of the fields is D gene, J gene, V gene, CDR3 protein. A D gene is named only where the DNA matches it firmly.

d_gene: TRBD1
j_gene: TRBJ2-1
v_gene: TRBV9
CDR3aa: CASSPRWGTGGYNEQFF

d_gene: .
j_gene: TRBJ1-4
v_gene: TRBV5-1
CDR3aa: CASSLGATNEKLFF

d_gene: TRBD1
j_gene: TRBJ1-1
v_gene: TRBV4-3
CDR3aa: CASSQGGQGTEAFF

d_gene: .
j_gene: TRBJ2-1
v_gene: TRBV9
CDR3aa: CASSVGSGTYNEQFF

d_gene: .
j_gene: TRBJ2-3
v_gene: TRBV6-5
CDR3aa: CAIRRRQVQDTQYF

d_gene: .
j_gene: TRBJ1-3
v_gene: TRBV7-8
CDR3aa: CASSLLDTLLSGNTIYF

d_gene: .
j_gene: TRBJ1-4
v_gene: TRBV5-1
CDR3aa: CASSYDPGTGLEKLFF

d_gene: .
j_gene: TRBJ2-4
v_gene: TRBV9
CDR3aa: CASSVVGGADIQYF

d_gene: .
j_gene: TRBJ1-5
v_gene: TRBV6-2/TRBV6-3
CDR3aa: CASSHYLTNNQPQHF

d_gene: .
j_gene: TRBJ1-5
v_gene: TRBV28
CDR3aa: CASSSGQGNFQPQHF

d_gene: .
j_gene: TRBJ2-5
v_gene: TRBV2
CDR3aa: CASSAVAGETQYF

d_gene: TRBD1
j_gene: TRBJ1-1
v_gene: TRBV5-4
CDR3aa: CASSPDRGRMNTEAFF

d_gene: .
j_gene: TRBJ2-1
v_gene: TRBV7-2
CDR3aa: CASSPRVGSDEQFF

d_gene: .
j_gene: TRBJ1-2
v_gene: TRBV4-3
CDR3aa: CASSQEELGARPYTF

d_gene: TRBD1
j_gene: TRBJ2-7
v_gene: TRBV7-6
CDR3aa: CASSLQDRDAGVQYF

d_gene: .
j_gene: TRBJ1-2
v_gene: TRBV29-1
CDR3aa: CSVPPQGNYGYTF

d_gene: .
j_gene: TRBJ2-7
v_gene: TRBV6-5
CDR3aa: CASSYSGVTITYEQYF

d_gene: TRBD2
j_gene: TRBJ2-3
v_gene: TRBV2
CDR3aa: CASRRTSGSTDTQYF

d_gene: .
j_gene: TRBJ2-5
v_gene: TRBV5-4
CDR3aa: CASSADGTFQETQYF

d_gene: .
j_gene: TRBJ1-1
v_gene: TRBV18
CDR3aa: CASSPVGGMNTEAFF

d_gene: .
j_gene: TRBJ1-5
v_gene: TRBV2
CDR3aa: CASSEGSGPSNQPQHF

d_gene: TRBD2
j_gene: TRBJ2-5
v_gene: TRBV3-1/TRBV3-2
CDR3aa: CASTQVGLAAGETQYF

d_gene: .
j_gene: TRBJ2-2
v_gene: TRBV19
CDR3aa: CASRITGNTGELFF

d_gene: TRBD1
j_gene: TRBJ1-5
v_gene: TRBV7-9
CDR3aa: CASSPLGQGNQPQHF

d_gene: .
j_gene: TRBJ1-4
v_gene: TRBV12-3/TRBV12-4
CDR3aa: CASTSGVKEKLFF

d_gene: .
j_gene: TRBJ2-5
v_gene: TRBV27
CDR3aa: CASSLERGGTQYF

d_gene: .
j_gene: TRBJ1-5
v_gene: TRBV27
CDR3aa: CASRRTGSSNQPQHF

d_gene: TRBD1
j_gene: TRBJ2-5
v_gene: TRBV7-3
CDR3aa: CASSLVPRQGAEETQYF

d_gene: TRBD1
j_gene: TRBJ1-4
v_gene: TRBV2
CDR3aa: CASRDRGEKLFF

d_gene: .
j_gene: TRBJ1-1
v_gene: TRBV3-1/TRBV3-2
CDR3aa: CASSLRDTRREAFF

d_gene: TRBD2
j_gene: TRBJ2-1
v_gene: TRBV7-3
CDR3aa: CASSLSGRGNEQFF

d_gene: .
j_gene: TRBJ1-5
v_gene: TRBV7-8
CDR3aa: CASSPDRNQPQHF

d_gene: .
j_gene: TRBJ2-2
v_gene: TRBV7-3
CDR3aa: CASSLGTLRTGELFF

d_gene: TRBD1
j_gene: TRBJ1-1
v_gene: TRBV6-6
CDR3aa: CASSYPTGGAEAFF

d_gene: .
j_gene: TRBJ1-1
v_gene: TRBV15
CDR3aa: CATSTVNTEAFF